A selection of T cell receptor beta chains follows, all from one sample in a study of vaccination effects on CD4 cells after COVID-19. Assay: immunoSEQ multiplex PCR; the TCRdb copy retains only in-frame clones and omits some. The data hold around 67,000 clones, with 70% to 90% observed a single time. These TCRs' antigens remain unknown. The sequenced sample was CD4+ T cells from PBMCs cultured with HCoV-229E spike peptides, obtained after COVID-19 vaccination. The receptors were gathered from a human donor who received a COVID-19 vaccine. CDR3s include the opening cysteine and the closing phenylalanine or tryptophan. The order of the fields is D gene, J gene, V gene, CDR3 protein, CDR3 DNA. The D gene is left open where the match is weak.

NA | TRBJ1-2 | TRBV30 | CACPLNGGRGYTF | TGTGCCTGCCCCCTTAACGGGGGACGCGGCTACACCTTC
NA | TRBJ1-3 | TRBV29-1 | CSAGGRAGNTIYF | TGCAGCGCCGGGGGCCGGGCTGGAAACACCATATATTTT
NA | TRBJ2-3 | TRBV5-1 | CASSLVSEADTQYF | TGCGCCAGCAGCTTGGTTTCAGAAGCAGATACGCAGTATTTT
NA | TRBJ2-3 | TRBV12-5 | CASGLVRDGTPSTDTQYF | TGTGCTAGTGGTTTGGTACGAGACGGGACACCTAGCACAGATACGCAGTATTTT
TRBD1 | TRBJ1-6 | TRBV6-5 | CASSKDRGWSSPLHF | TGTGCCAGCAGTAAGGACAGGGGATGGAGTTCACCCCTCCACTTT
NA | TRBJ2-1 | TRBV5-4 | CASSSFSNEQFF | TGTGCCAGCAGCTCCTTCAGCAATGAGCAGTTCTTC
NA | TRBJ2-2 | TRBV10-1 | CASSERQATGELFF | TGCGCCAGCAGTGAACGGCAGGCCACCGGGGAGCTGTTTTTT
NA | TRBJ2-3 | TRBV9 | CASSVAPDDTDTQYF | TGTGCCAGCAGCGTAGCCCCGGACGACACAGATACGCAGTATTTT
NA | TRBJ2-5 | TRBV20-1 | CSGGAQETQYF | TGCAGTGGGGGGGCGCAAGAGACCCAGTACTTC
NA | TRBJ1-1 | TRBV10-3 | CAIRQRGMNTEAFF | TGTGCCATCAGACAAAGGGGGATGAACACTGAAGCTTTCTTT
TRBD1 | TRBJ1-1 | TRBV5-1 | CASSTLTGPNTEAFF | TGCGCCAGCAGCACCCTGACAGGGCCGAACACTGAAGCTTTCTTT